These T cell receptor beta chains were read from a single sample in a study of blood T cell repertoires in COVID-19. Libraries were prepared by immunoSEQ multiplex PCR; TCRdb keeps only in-frame clonotypes and omits some of them. This table holds 200,000 to 250,000 clones, approximately 82% found once. The specimen was peripheral blood. The receptors here all came from a woman of 80 years or more with acute or convalescent COVID-19. The CDR3 runs from the conserved cysteine through the conserved F or W. The D gene is left open where the match is weak. Not all rows give a size; the values are once, few, many and, for expanded clones, a class.

TRBV27	NA	NA	TRBJ2-2	TGTGCCAGCAGGCCCCGAGGCACCGGGGAGCTGTTTTTT	CASRPRGTGELFF
TRBV11-2	NA	NA	TRBJ2-5	TGTGCCAGCAGCCCTGGGCTAGCCCGGGAGACCCAGTACTTC	CASSPGLARETQYF
TRBV5-1	TRBD2	few	TRBJ2-1	TGCGCCAGCAGCTATACCTTTGAAGCGGGAGTTGAGCAGTTCTTC	CASSYTFEAGVEQFF
TRBV5-4	NA	NA	TRBJ2-3	TGTGCCAGCACCCAGGGAGGAAGCACAGATACGCAGTATTTT	CASTQGGSTDTQYF
TRBV7-2	TRBD1	NA	TRBJ1-2	TGTGCCAGCAGCTTAGGGGAGAGGACAGGGCACGGCTACACCTTC	CASSLGERTGHGYTF
TRBV5-1	TRBD2	NA	TRBJ2-5	TGCGCCAGCAGCCCTAGCGGAGCCCCCGAAGAGACCCAGTACTTC	CASSPSGAPEETQYF
TRBV5-4	TRBD1	NA	TRBJ1-4	TGTGCCAGCAGCTCGGGACAGGCTGCAACTAATGAAAAACTGTTTTTT	CASSSGQAATNEKLFF
TRBV7-3	TRBD2	NA	TRBJ2-1	TGTGCCAGCAGCTTAGCGCTAGCGGTGAATGAGCAGTTCTTC	CASSLALAVNEQFF
TRBV18	NA	NA	TRBJ2-7	TGTGCCAGCTCACCACCGGTGGCACCCTACGAGCAGTACTTC	CASSPPVAPYEQYF
TRBV9	NA	NA	TRBJ2-5	TGTGCCAGCAGCGTCAGGGCCATGGGGGAGACCCAGTACTTC	CASSVRAMGETQYF
TRBV5-8	NA	NA	TRBJ1-1	TGTGCCAGCAGCTTGGGGGCCAGAGGGCCGAACACTGAAGCTTTCTTT	CASSLGARGPNTEAFF
TRBV6-6	TRBD1	NA	TRBJ2-5	TGTGCCAGCAGTCCTCGACAGGGAAGTTTGCAATTAGAGACCCAGTACTTC	CASSPRQGSLQLETQYF
TRBV4-1	TRBD1	once	TRBJ1-2	TGCGCCAGCAGCCAGGATCTGGACAGGCCTACGGGGGGCTACACCTTC	CASSQDLDRPTGGYTF
TRBV2	TRBD1	NA	TRBJ2-3	TGTGCCAGCAGCATGGGACAGGAGAGAGATACGCAGTATTTT	CASSMGQERDTQYF
TRBV6-5	TRBD1	NA	TRBJ1-1	TGTGCCAGCAGTCGTAGACAGGGGGCGGGTGAAGCTTTCTTT	CASSRRQGAGEAFF
TRBV19	NA	NA	TRBJ1-2	TGTGCCAGTAGCCCGAACACAGGGAACTATGGCTACACCTTC	CASSPNTGNYGYTF
TRBV25-1	NA	NA	TRBJ1-1	TGTGCCAGCAGTGAATATCCACAGTTGTTAAACACTGAAGCTTTCTTT	CASSEYPQLLNTEAFF
TRBV7-9	TRBD2	once	TRBJ2-3	TGTGCCAGCAGCTCCTCGGGACTAGCAGGCACAGATACGCAGTATTTT	CASSSSGLAGTDTQYF
TRBV7-2	NA	NA	TRBJ2-1	TGTGCCAGCAGCTTAAGGTCAGACTACTACAATGAGCAGTTCTTC	CASSLRSDYYNEQFF
TRBV12-5	NA	NA	TRBJ2-5	TGTGCTAGTGGTCCAAGACTCATAACGTACCAAGAGACCCAGTACTTC	CASGPRLITYQETQYF
TRBV5-8	TRBD1	NA	TRBJ1-1	TGTGCCAGCAGGGTCGAGGGACAGGGTATTACTGAAGCTTTCTTT	CASRVEGQGITEAFF
TRBV27	NA	NA	TRBJ1-2	TGTGCCAGCAAATTGCGGGAAACGGACTATGGCTACACCTTC	CASKLRETDYGYTF
TRBV14	NA	NA	TRBJ1-6	TGTGCCAGCAGCCGGCTTGATAATTCACCCCTCCACTTT	CASSRLDNSPLHF
TRBV4-2	TRBD1	NA	TRBJ1-5	TGTGCCAGCAGCCAAACCGGGACAGGGAATCAGCCCCAGCATTTT	CASSQTGTGNQPQHF
TRBV5-4	NA	NA	TRBJ1-2	TGTGCCAGCAGCTTGGGTGATACCCGGTTGTGGGGCTACACCTTC	CASSLGDTRLWGYTF
TRBV6-5	TRBD1	NA	TRBJ1-1	TGTGCCAGCAGTAAGGACAGGGGCTCAAACACTGAAGCTTTCTTT	CASSKDRGSNTEAFF
TRBV7-9	NA	NA	TRBJ2-5	TGTGCCAGCAGCCCTCCTGGGGGCCGAGAGACCCAGTACTTC	CASSPPGGRETQYF